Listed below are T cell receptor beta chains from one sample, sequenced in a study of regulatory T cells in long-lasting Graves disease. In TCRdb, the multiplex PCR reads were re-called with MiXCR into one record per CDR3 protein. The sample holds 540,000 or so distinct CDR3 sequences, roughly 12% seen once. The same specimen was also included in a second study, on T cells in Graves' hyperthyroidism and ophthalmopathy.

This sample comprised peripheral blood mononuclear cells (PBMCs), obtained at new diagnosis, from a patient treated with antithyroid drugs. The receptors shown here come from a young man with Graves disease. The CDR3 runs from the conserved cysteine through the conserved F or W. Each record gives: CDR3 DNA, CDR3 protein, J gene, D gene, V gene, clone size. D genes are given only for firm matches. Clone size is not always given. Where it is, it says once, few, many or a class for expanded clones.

CDR3nt: TGTGCCACCAGCAGGGATCTGGGCCAGGGTGGCTACACCTTC
CDR3aa: CATSRDLGQGGYTF
j_gene: TRBJ1-2
d_gene: NA
v_gene: TRBV15
abundance: NA

CDR3nt: TGTGCCAGCGGCGAAGGACTAGCGGGAGATACGCAGTATTTT
CDR3aa: CASGEGLAGDTQYF
j_gene: TRBJ2-3
d_gene: TRBD2
v_gene: TRBV7-3
abundance: many

CDR3nt: TGCAGTGCTAGGATGGTAGCGGGAGGCTTTTCCTACGAGCAGTACTTC
CDR3aa: CSARMVAGGFSYEQYF
j_gene: TRBJ2-7
d_gene: TRBD2
v_gene: TRBV20-1
abundance: many

CDR3nt: TGTGCCAGCAGTTTAGTTTTCAGGGCCGATGAGCAGTTCTTC
CDR3aa: CASSLVFRADEQFF
j_gene: TRBJ2-1
d_gene: NA
v_gene: TRBV12-3/TRBV12-4
abundance: NA

CDR3nt: TGTGCCAGAAGCTCTCTTAGTAGAGGGACTGAAGCTTTCTTT
CDR3aa: CARSSLSRGTEAFF
j_gene: TRBJ1-1
d_gene: NA
v_gene: TRBV11-2
abundance: NA

CDR3nt: TGTGCCAGCAGCCAAGACCCTACAGGGGGACTCACTGAAGCTTTCTTT
CDR3aa: CASSQDPTGGLTEAFF
j_gene: TRBJ1-1
d_gene: TRBD1
v_gene: TRBV4-2
abundance: few

CDR3nt: TGTGCCAGCAGTACCGAGCGGGAGGGGGTCTACAATGAGCAGTTCTTC
CDR3aa: CASSTEREGVYNEQFF
j_gene: TRBJ2-1
d_gene: TRBD2
v_gene: TRBV6-1
abundance: many

CDR3nt: TGTGCCAGCGGTCCCCTAAGGACAGGCCTCTACGAGCAGTACTTC
CDR3aa: CASGPLRTGLYEQYF
j_gene: TRBJ2-7
d_gene: TRBD1
v_gene: TRBV27
abundance: NA

CDR3nt: TGTGCCAGCAGTCTAGCGGACCCGGGCAGAGAGACCCAGTACTTC
CDR3aa: CASSLADPGRETQYF
j_gene: TRBJ2-5
d_gene: TRBD2
v_gene: TRBV25-1
abundance: NA

CDR3nt: TGCAGTGCTAGAGAGGGGGGAGGGGATCAGCCCCAGCATTTT
CDR3aa: CSAREGGGDQPQHF
j_gene: TRBJ1-5
d_gene: NA
v_gene: TRBV20-1
abundance: few

CDR3nt: TGTGCCAGCAGTGGGACTAGCGGGAGAGGGACGCAGTATTTT
CDR3aa: CASSGTSGRGTQYF
j_gene: TRBJ2-3
d_gene: TRBD2
v_gene: TRBV11-2
abundance: many

CDR3nt: TGCAGTGCCCCGGCAGCGGGAGGCGCCTACGAGCAGTACTTC
CDR3aa: CSAPAAGGAYEQYF
j_gene: TRBJ2-7
d_gene: TRBD2
v_gene: TRBV20-1
abundance: many

CDR3nt: TGCAGCGTTGGAGGGCACAATCAGCCCCAGCATTTT
CDR3aa: CSVGGHNQPQHF
j_gene: TRBJ1-5
d_gene: NA
v_gene: TRBV29-1
abundance: few

CDR3nt: TGTGCCAGCGCAGGGGACCCTGCTTACGAGCAGTACTTC
CDR3aa: CASAGDPAYEQYF
j_gene: TRBJ2-7
d_gene: NA
v_gene: TRBV6-4
abundance: few

CDR3nt: TGTGCCAGCAGCGCTGAATACACAGATACGCAGTATTTT
CDR3aa: CASSAEYTDTQYF
j_gene: TRBJ2-3
d_gene: NA
v_gene: TRBV7-2
abundance: many

CDR3nt: TGTGCTAGTGGTCCTGGCCAAGCAGGGTACGCCTACGAGCAGTACTTC
CDR3aa: CASGPGQAGYAYEQYF
j_gene: TRBJ2-7
d_gene: NA
v_gene: TRBV12-5
abundance: few

CDR3nt: TGTGCCAGCAGTTTCGAAGAGACCCAGTACTTC
CDR3aa: CASSFEETQYF
j_gene: TRBJ2-5
d_gene: NA
v_gene: TRBV12-3/TRBV12-4
abundance: many

CDR3nt: TGTGCCAGCAGCCCGGGAAGCTCCTACAATGAGCAGTTCTTC
CDR3aa: CASSPGSSYNEQFF
j_gene: TRBJ2-1
d_gene: NA
v_gene: TRBV27
abundance: many

CDR3nt: TGCAGTGCAACGAACCCGTACCAAGAGACCCAGTACTTC
CDR3aa: CSATNPYQETQYF
j_gene: TRBJ2-5
d_gene: NA
v_gene: TRBV20-1
abundance: many

CDR3nt: TGCAGTGCTATCCAGGGCGTAGGCAATCAGCCCCAGCATTTT
CDR3aa: CSAIQGVGNQPQHF
j_gene: TRBJ1-5
d_gene: NA
v_gene: TRBV20-1
abundance: many

CDR3nt: TGTGCCAGCAGCCTCCGGACTGGGGGGATCTACAATGAGCAGTTCTTC
CDR3aa: CASSLRTGGIYNEQFF
j_gene: TRBJ2-1
d_gene: NA
v_gene: TRBV9
abundance: NA

CDR3nt: TGTGCCAGCAGTGAATCCCCAAGGGAAGCTTTCTTT
CDR3aa: CASSESPREAFF
j_gene: TRBJ1-1
d_gene: NA
v_gene: TRBV2
abundance: many

CDR3nt: TGTGCCAGTCAAGGACAGACCACCGGGGAGCTGTTTTTT
CDR3aa: CASQGQTTGELFF
j_gene: TRBJ2-2
d_gene: NA
v_gene: TRBV7-2
abundance: many

CDR3nt: TGTGCCAGCTCACCCGGGACTAGCGGGAGCGAGCAGTACTTC
CDR3aa: CASSPGTSGSEQYF
j_gene: TRBJ2-7
d_gene: TRBD2
v_gene: TRBV18
abundance: many

CDR3nt: TGTGCCAGTAGTATACCGGGGTCGAATGAGCAGTTCTTC
CDR3aa: CASSIPGSNEQFF
j_gene: TRBJ2-1
d_gene: NA
v_gene: TRBV19
abundance: few

CDR3nt: TGTGCCAGCAGACGACAGGGGTGGCGATTCAATGAGCAGTTCTTC
CDR3aa: CASRRQGWRFNEQFF
j_gene: TRBJ2-1
d_gene: TRBD1
v_gene: TRBV5-6
abundance: NA

CDR3nt: TGCGCCAGCAGACCCGGGACGGGCTACAATGAGCAGTTCTTC
CDR3aa: CASRPGTGYNEQFF
j_gene: TRBJ2-1
d_gene: NA
v_gene: TRBV5-1
abundance: many

CDR3nt: TGTGCCAGCAGCCAAATGGGGAGGTCAGATACGCAGTATTTT
CDR3aa: CASSQMGRSDTQYF
j_gene: TRBJ2-3
d_gene: NA
v_gene: TRBV3-1
abundance: many

CDR3nt: TGCAGTGCCGGACAGGGTACAGATACGCAGTATTTT
CDR3aa: CSAGQGTDTQYF
j_gene: TRBJ2-3
d_gene: TRBD1
v_gene: TRBV20-1
abundance: many

CDR3nt: TGTGCCAGCAGTCCGCCACTCTTTGTACAAAGGGATACGCAGTATTTT
CDR3aa: CASSPPLFVQRDTQYF
j_gene: TRBJ2-3
d_gene: NA
v_gene: TRBV28
abundance: many

CDR3nt: TGTGCCAGCAGCCAAGAAGCGCACAGCTCCTACGAGCAGTACTTC
CDR3aa: CASSQEAHSSYEQYF
j_gene: TRBJ2-7
d_gene: NA
v_gene: TRBV14
abundance: many

CDR3nt: TGTGCCTGGAGGGGGCCCTACAATGAGCAGTTCTTC
CDR3aa: CAWRGPYNEQFF
j_gene: TRBJ2-1
d_gene: NA
v_gene: TRBV30
abundance: many

CDR3nt: TGTGCCAGCAGTGCTGCCCTCAGCGGGAGGGCCAAGAATGAGCAGTTCTTC
CDR3aa: CASSAALSGRAKNEQFF
j_gene: TRBJ2-1
d_gene: TRBD2
v_gene: TRBV6-1
abundance: many

CDR3nt: TGTGCCAGCAGCTCCAGAAATAGACCGGGATTAGTAACCGGGGAGCTGTTTTTT
CDR3aa: CASSSRNRPGLVTGELFF
j_gene: TRBJ2-2
d_gene: NA
v_gene: TRBV3-1
abundance: NA

CDR3nt: TGTGCCACCAGCAGAGTGCGAGAGACCCAGTACTTC
CDR3aa: CATSRVRETQYF
j_gene: TRBJ2-5
d_gene: NA
v_gene: TRBV15
abundance: few

CDR3nt: TGTGCCAGCAGCTTAGGTCATCCTTACAATGAGCAGTTCTTC
CDR3aa: CASSLGHPYNEQFF
j_gene: TRBJ2-1
d_gene: NA
v_gene: TRBV11-2
abundance: many

CDR3nt: TGCGCCAGCAGCTTGGCCCCATTTAGCGGCACAGATACGCAGTATTTT
CDR3aa: CASSLAPFSGTDTQYF
j_gene: TRBJ2-3
d_gene: NA
v_gene: TRBV5-1
abundance: many

CDR3nt: TGTGCCAGCAGACCAACCGGGACTAGCGGATACAATGAGCAGTTCTTC
CDR3aa: CASRPTGTSGYNEQFF
j_gene: TRBJ2-1
d_gene: TRBD2
v_gene: TRBV6-2/TRBV6-3
abundance: many

CDR3nt: TGTGCCAGCAGCCGGGACAGGGGGCATGACAATGAGCAGTTCTTC
CDR3aa: CASSRDRGHDNEQFF
j_gene: TRBJ2-1
d_gene: TRBD1
v_gene: TRBV7-2
abundance: many

CDR3nt: TGTGCCAGCAGTTTCGGGCCCACCTCTAATGAAAAACTGTTTTTT
CDR3aa: CASSFGPTSNEKLFF
j_gene: TRBJ1-4
d_gene: NA
v_gene: TRBV12-3/TRBV12-4
abundance: many

CDR3nt: TGTGCCAGCAGCTTGGTTGGGGGAAACAATGAGCAGTTCTTC
CDR3aa: CASSLVGGNNEQFF
j_gene: TRBJ2-1
d_gene: NA
v_gene: TRBV5-5
abundance: many

CDR3nt: TGTGCCAGCAGTTTATCGCGCTTAACAGCAAACTATGGCTACACCTTC
CDR3aa: CASSLSRLTANYGYTF
j_gene: TRBJ1-2
d_gene: NA
v_gene: TRBV27
abundance: many

CDR3nt: TGTGCCAGCAGTGCCTATGTACAGGGAGCATACGAGCAGTACTTC
CDR3aa: CASSAYVQGAYEQYF
j_gene: TRBJ2-7
d_gene: NA
v_gene: TRBV6-1
abundance: many

CDR3nt: TGCAGTGCTAGAGACGGGCAGGGGGTAGGAGATACGCAGTATTTT
CDR3aa: CSARDGQGVGDTQYF
j_gene: TRBJ2-3
d_gene: TRBD1
v_gene: TRBV20-1
abundance: few

CDR3nt: TGCAGTGTCCACACCGGACAGGGGGGCGATCAGCCCCAGCATTTT
CDR3aa: CSVHTGQGGDQPQHF
j_gene: TRBJ1-5
d_gene: TRBD1
v_gene: TRBV20-1
abundance: many

CDR3nt: TGTGCCACCAGCCGGGACGGTATGAACACTGAAGCTTTCTTT
CDR3aa: CATSRDGMNTEAFF
j_gene: TRBJ1-1
d_gene: NA
v_gene: TRBV24-1
abundance: many

CDR3nt: TGTGCCAGCAGCTTAGACTGGGGCATGAACACTGAAGCTTTCTTT
CDR3aa: CASSLDWGMNTEAFF
j_gene: TRBJ1-1
d_gene: NA
v_gene: TRBV7-2
abundance: many

CDR3nt: TGTGCCAGCAGCAGGGGGCAGGTCTTTTACTATGGCTACACCTTC
CDR3aa: CASSRGQVFYYGYTF
j_gene: TRBJ1-2
d_gene: TRBD1
v_gene: TRBV3-1
abundance: NA

CDR3nt: TGTGCCAGCAGTGAAGCGCTGTCAGGGACAGACCCCAATGAGCAGTTCTTC
CDR3aa: CASSEALSGTDPNEQFF
j_gene: TRBJ2-1
d_gene: TRBD1
v_gene: TRBV2
abundance: many

CDR3nt: TGTGCCAGCAACGCTTTAGACAGGGGGGGGACCGGGGAGCTGTTTTTT
CDR3aa: CASNALDRGGTGELFF
j_gene: TRBJ2-2
d_gene: TRBD1
v_gene: TRBV6-1
abundance: many

CDR3nt: TGTGCCAGCAGCCCCCGGGACAGGCCTACCTACAATGAGCAGTTCTTC
CDR3aa: CASSPRDRPTYNEQFF
j_gene: TRBJ2-1
d_gene: TRBD1
v_gene: TRBV7-9
abundance: many